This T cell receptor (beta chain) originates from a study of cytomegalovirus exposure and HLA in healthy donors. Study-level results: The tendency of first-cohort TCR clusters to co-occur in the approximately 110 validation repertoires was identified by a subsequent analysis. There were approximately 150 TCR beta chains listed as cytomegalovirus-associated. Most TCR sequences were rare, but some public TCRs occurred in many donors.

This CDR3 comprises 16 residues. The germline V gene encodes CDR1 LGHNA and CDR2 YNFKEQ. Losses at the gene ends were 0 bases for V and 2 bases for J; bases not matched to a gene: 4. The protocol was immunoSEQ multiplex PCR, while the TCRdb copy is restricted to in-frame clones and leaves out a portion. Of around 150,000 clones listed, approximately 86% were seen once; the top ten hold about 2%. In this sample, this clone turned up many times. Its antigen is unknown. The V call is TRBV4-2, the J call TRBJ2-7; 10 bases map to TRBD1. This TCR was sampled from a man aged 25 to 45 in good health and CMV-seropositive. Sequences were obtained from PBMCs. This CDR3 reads CASSQDLGTGAYEQYF. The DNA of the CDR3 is TGTGCCAGCAGCCAAGATCTTGGGACAGGGGCCTACGAGCAGTACTTC.